This T cell receptor (beta chain) was found in a study of cytomegalovirus exposure and HLA in healthy donors. The study's findings and limits: CMV serostatus was the sole immune exposure information available.

As for the donors, each was a healthy bone marrow donor. V dropped 5 bases and J dropped 0; count of bases not matched to a gene: 10. CDR3 length: 17 residues. CDR1 and CDR2 (germline): KGHSH, LQKENI. Comments on this clone: Its target is not known.

The PCR used 60 Vbeta and 13 Jbeta primers. TCRdb keeps only in-frame clones here, not all; method: immunoSEQ multiplex PCR. The sample records a few hundred thousand clones, 80% to 90% being singletons. V usage is TRBV18 and J usage is TRBJ1-3, with TRBD1 identical over 7 bases. The receptor was derived from a woman aged 18-29 years in good health and CMV-seronegative. The sample was PBMCs. The CDR3 loop reads CASSSTTTGRSGNTIYF. The CDR3, as DNA: TGTGCCAGCTCATCCACAACGACAGGGCGCTCTGGAAACACCATATATTTT.